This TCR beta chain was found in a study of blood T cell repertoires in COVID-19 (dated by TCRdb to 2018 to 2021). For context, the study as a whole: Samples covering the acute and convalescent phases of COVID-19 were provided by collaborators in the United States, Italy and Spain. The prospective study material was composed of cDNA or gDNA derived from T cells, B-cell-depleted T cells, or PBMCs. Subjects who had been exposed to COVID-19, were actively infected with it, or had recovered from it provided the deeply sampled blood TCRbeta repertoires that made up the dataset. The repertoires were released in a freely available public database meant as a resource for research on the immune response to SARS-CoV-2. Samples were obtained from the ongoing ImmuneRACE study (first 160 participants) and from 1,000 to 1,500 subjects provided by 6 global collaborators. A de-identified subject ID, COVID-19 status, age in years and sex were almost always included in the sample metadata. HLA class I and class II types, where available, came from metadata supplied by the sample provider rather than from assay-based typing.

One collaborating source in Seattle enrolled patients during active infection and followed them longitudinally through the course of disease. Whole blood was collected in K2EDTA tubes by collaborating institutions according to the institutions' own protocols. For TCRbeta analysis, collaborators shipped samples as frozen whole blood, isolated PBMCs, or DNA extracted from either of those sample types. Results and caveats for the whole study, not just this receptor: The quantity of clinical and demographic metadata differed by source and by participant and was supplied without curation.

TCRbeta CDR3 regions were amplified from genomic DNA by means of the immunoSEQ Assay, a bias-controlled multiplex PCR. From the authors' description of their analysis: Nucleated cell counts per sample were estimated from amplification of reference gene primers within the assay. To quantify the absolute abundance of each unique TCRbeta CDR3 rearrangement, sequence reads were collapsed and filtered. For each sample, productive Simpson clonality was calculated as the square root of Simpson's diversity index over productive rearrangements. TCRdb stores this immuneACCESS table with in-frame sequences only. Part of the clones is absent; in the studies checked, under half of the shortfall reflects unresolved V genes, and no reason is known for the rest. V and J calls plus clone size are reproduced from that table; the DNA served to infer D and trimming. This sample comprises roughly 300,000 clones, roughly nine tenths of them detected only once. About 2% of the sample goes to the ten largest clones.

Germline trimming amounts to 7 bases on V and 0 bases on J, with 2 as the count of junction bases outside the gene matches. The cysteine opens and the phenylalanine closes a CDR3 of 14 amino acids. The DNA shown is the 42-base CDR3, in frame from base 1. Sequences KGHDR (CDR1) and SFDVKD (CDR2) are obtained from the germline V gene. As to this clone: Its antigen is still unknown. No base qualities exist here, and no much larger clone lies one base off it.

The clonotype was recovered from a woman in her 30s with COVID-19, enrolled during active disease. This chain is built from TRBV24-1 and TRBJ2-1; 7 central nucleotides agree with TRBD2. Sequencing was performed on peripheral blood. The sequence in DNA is TGTGCCACCAGAGCGGGGAGCTCCTACAATGAGCAGTTCTTC. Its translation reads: CATRAGSSYNEQFF.